This entry lists 5 T cell receptor beta chains sequenced from one sample in a study of CD8 T cells in Susac syndrome. Reverse transcription of about 0.5 to 1 ug RNA was carried out with random hexamers. Each CDR3 protein gets one entry after TCRdb re-called the immunoSEQ multiplex PCR reads with MiXCR. The sample shows around 170,000 distinct CDR3 sequences, approximately 95% of them seen only once. The sequenced material came from CD8+ T cells from PBMCs. Every receptor here comes from a human donor with multiple sclerosis.

This clonotype has a single count. The chain links TRBV5-1 to TRBJ1-1; D unclear. Trimming shortened V by 1 base and J by 3 bases, and 7 bases separated the two germline ends. From germline, CDR1 is SGHRS and CDR2 YFSETQ. The CDR3 is 13 amino acids. In nucleotides, the CDR3 is TGCGCCAGCAGCTTGACAGTCCACACTGAAGCTTTCTTT. Translated: CASSLTVHTEAFF.

The CDR3 coding sequence is TGTGCCAGCAGTTCCCCGGGGCGCGACACAGATACGCAGTATTTT. Its translation: CASSSPGRDTDTQYF. This chain joins TRBV12-3 or TRBV12-4 and TRBJ2-3; D may correspond to TRBD1 or TRBD2 (5 bases each). V lost 4 bases to trimming and J lost 2 bases, with 13 bases between them. The CDR3 contains 15 residues.

This chain uses TRBV6-6 with TRBJ1-2, with a tentative D call TRBD1 (5 bases). The CDR3 runs 13 residues. V dropped 2 bases and J dropped 8 bases, with 12 bases sitting between them. Germline CDR1 reads MNHNY; CDR2 reads SVGAGI (reference sequence). The CDR3 nucleotides are TGTGCCAGCAGTTACGGGGCCCGGGGGGGCTACACCTTC. It specifies CASSYGARGGYTF.

The CDR3 DNA follows: TGTGCTAGTGGTTTGGTTGGGGACTCAAGGGGTGAGCAGTTCTTC. It encodes CASGLVGDSRGEQFF. This chain links TRBV12-5 with TRBJ2-1; possibly TRBD2 for D (6 bases). CDR3 size: 15 residues. The germline V and J ends were trimmed by 0 bases and 9 bases, with 15 bases remaining between them. Per the germline V gene, CDR1 is LGHNT and CDR2 is FRNRAP.

The chain joins TRBV3-1 to TRBJ2-1; D is perhaps TRBD2 (5 bases). The CDR3 has 13 amino acids. CDR1 is LGHDT and CDR2 is YNNKEL in the germline V gene (reference sequence). Trimming shortened V by 2 bases and J by 4 bases, and 6 bases separated the two germline ends. The CDR3 DNA reads as TGTGCCAGCAGCCAATCGGGGTACAATGAGCAGTTCTTC. Translation: CASSQSGYNEQFF.